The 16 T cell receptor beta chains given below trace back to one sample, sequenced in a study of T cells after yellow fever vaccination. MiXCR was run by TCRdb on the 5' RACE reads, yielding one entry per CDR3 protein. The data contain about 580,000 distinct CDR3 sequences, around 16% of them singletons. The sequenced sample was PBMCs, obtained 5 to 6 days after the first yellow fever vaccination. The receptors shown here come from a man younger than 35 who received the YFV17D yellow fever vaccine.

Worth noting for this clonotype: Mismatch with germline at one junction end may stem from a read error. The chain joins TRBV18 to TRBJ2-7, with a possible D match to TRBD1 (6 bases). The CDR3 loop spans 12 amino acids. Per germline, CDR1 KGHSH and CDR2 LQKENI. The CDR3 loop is CASSNPTGTWHF. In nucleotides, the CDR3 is TGTGCCAGCTCAAACCCCACCGGGACATGGCACTTC.

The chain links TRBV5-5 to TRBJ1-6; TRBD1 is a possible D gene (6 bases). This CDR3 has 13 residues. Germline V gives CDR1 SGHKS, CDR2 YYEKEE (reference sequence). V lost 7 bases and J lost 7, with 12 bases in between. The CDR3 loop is CASYTTGNSPLHF. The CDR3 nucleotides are TGTGCCAGCTATACCACAGGGAATTCACCCCTCCACTTT.

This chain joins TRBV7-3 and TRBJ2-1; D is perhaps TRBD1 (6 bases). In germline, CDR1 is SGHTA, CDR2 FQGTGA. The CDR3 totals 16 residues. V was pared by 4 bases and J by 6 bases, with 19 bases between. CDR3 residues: CASSSLGAERINEQFF. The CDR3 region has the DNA TGTGCCAGCAGCTCTCTGGGGGCAGAGCGGATCAATGAGCAGTTCTTC.

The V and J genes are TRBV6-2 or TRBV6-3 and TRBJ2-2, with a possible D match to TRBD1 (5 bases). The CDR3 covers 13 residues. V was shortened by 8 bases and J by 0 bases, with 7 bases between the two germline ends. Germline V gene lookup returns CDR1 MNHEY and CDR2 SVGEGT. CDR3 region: CASGRANTGELFF. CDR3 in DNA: TGTGCCAGCGGCAGGGCGAACACCGGGGAGCTGTTTTTT.

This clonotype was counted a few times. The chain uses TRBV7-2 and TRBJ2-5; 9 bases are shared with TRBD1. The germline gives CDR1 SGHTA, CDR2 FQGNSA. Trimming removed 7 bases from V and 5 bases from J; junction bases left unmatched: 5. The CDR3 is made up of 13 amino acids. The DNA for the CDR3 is TGTGCCAGCAACCACAGGGGGCGGGAGACCCAGTACTTC. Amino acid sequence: CASNHRGRETQYF. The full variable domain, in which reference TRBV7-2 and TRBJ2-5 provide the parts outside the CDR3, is GAGVSQSPSNKVTEKGKDVELRCDPISGHTALYWYRQSLGQGLEFLIYFQGNSAPDKSGLPSDRFSAERTGGSVSTLTIQRTQQEDSAVYLCASNHRGRETQYFGPGTRLLVL.

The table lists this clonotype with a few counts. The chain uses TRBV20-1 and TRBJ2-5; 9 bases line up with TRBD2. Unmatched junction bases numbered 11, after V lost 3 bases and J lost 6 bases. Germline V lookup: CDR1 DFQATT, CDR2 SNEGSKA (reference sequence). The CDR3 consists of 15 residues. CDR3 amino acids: CSASELRGGGKTQYF. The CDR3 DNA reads TGCAGTGCTAGCGAACTGCGGGGGGGCGGGAAGACCCAGTACTTC.

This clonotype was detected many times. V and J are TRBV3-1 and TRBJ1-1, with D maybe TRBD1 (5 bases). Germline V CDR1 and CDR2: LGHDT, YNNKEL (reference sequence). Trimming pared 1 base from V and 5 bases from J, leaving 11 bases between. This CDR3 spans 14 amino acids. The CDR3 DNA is TGTGCCAGCAGCCAAGCTGCGGGGGGTACTGAAGCTTTCTTT. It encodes CASSQAAGGTEAFF.

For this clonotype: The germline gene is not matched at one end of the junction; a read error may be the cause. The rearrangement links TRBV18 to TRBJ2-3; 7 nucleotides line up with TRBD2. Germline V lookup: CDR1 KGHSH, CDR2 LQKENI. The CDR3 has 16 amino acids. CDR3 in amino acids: CASSPAPGGGTETQYF. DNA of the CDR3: TGTGCCAGCTCACCAGCCCCGGGGGGAGGCACAGAAACGCAGTATTTT.

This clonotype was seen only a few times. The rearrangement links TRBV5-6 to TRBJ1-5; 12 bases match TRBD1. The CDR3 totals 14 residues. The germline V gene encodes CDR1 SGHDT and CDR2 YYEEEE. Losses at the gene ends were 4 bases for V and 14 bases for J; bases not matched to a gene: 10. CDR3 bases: TGTGCCAGCAGCCTGGGACAGGGGGCGCGGGTCGAGCATTTT. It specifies CASSLGQGARVEHF. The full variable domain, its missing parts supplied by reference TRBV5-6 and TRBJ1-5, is DAGVTQSPTHLIKTRGQQVTLRCSPKSGHDTVSWYQQALGQGPQFIFQYYEEEERQRGNFPDRFSGHQFPNYSSELNVNALLLGDSALYLCASSLGQGARVEHFGDGTRLSIL.

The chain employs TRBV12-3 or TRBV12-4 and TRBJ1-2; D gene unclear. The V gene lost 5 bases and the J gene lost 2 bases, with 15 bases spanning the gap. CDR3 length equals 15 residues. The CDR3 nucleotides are TGTGCCAGCAGTCGCTCAGATGCGAACAACTATGGCTACACCTTC. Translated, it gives CASSRSDANNYGYTF.

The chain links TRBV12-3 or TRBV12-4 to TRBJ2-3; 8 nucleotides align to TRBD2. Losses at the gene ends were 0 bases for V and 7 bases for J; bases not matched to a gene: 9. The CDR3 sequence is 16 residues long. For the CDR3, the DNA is TGTGCCAGCAGTTTAGCGCTACGGGGGGGCTCACATACGCAGTATTTT. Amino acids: CASSLALRGGSHTQYF.

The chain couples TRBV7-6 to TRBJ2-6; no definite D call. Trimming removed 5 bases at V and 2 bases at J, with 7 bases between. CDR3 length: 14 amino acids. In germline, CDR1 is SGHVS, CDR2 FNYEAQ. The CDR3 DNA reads TGTGCCAGCAGCCAACCTACTGGGGCCAACGTCCTGACTTTC. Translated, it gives CASSQPTGANVLTF.

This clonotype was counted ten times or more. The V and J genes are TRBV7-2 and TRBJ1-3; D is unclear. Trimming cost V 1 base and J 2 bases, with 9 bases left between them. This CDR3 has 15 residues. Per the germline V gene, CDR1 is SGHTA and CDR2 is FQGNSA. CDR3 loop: CASSLVIDPGNTIYF. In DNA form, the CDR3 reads TGTGCCAGCAGCTTAGTGATCGATCCTGGAAACACCATATATTTT.

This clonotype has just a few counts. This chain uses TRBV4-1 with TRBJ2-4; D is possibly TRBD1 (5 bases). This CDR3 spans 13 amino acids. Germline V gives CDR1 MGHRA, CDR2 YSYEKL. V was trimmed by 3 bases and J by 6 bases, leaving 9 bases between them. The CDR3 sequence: CASSQEDRNIQYF. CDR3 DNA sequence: TGCGCCAGCAGCCAGGAAGACAGAAACATTCAGTACTTC.

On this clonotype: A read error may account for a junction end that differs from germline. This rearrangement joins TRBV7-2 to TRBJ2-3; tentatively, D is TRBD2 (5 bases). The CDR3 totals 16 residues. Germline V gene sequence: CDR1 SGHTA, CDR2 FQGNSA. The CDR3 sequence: CASSLARTYLTDMQYF. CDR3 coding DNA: TGTGCCAGCAGCTTAGCCCGGACTTATTTAACAGATATGCAGTATTTT. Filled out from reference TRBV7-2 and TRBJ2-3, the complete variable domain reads GAGVSQSPSNKVTEKGKDVELRCDPISGHTALYWYRQSLGQGLEFLIYFQGNSAPDKSGLPSDRFSAERTGGSVSTLTIQRTQQEDSAVYLCASSLARTYLTDMQYFGPGTRLTVL.

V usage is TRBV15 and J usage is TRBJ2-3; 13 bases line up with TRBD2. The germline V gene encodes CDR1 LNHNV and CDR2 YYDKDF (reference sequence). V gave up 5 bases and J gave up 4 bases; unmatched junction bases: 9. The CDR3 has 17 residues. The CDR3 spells CATSAGRTSGGADTQYF. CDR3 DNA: TGTGCCACCAGCGCGGGCCGGACTAGCGGGGGAGCAGATACGCAGTATTTT.